This TCR beta chain was identified during a study of blood T cells in healthy people across ages. Remarks on this clonotype: Antigen unknown.

CDR1 is ENHRY, CDR2 SYGVKD, per germline. With 6 bases clipped from V and 2 bases from J, the junction kept 8 bases outside the gene matches. The CDR3 runs to 15 residues. General study points: Naive T cell percentage showed a strong correlation with TCR beta diversity.

A second PCR of about 7 to 12 cycles used a sample-barcoded 5' primer and a J-beta primer mix. TCRdb passed the 5' RACE reads through MiXCR, listing each CDR3 protein once. The table has about 940,000 distinct CDR3 sequences, roughly 48% seen once. The TCR originated in a man aged 25-40 years in good health. The gene calls are TRBV10-3 and TRBJ2-3, with TRBD1 matching 7 bases. Sequenced material: blood. The CDR3 sequence is CAIRQTGTPTDTQYF. In DNA, the CDR3 is TGTGCCATCAGACAGACAGGGACCCCCACAGATACGCAGTATTTT.